This T cell receptor (beta chain) was retrieved from a study of metastatic and nonmetastatic thyroid tumors. Nobody among the patients had been given any treatment before thyroid surgery. Notes on this clone: The CDR3 does not end in the conserved phenylalanine or tryptophan, so this is likely a read error.

TCRdb re-clonotyped the PCR reads through MiXCR. The table includes around 19,000 clones, just under 30% detected once. The CDR3 consists of 16 residues. Germline assignment: CDR1 LNHNV and CDR2 YYDKDF (reference sequence). The chain links TRBV15 to TRBJ2-2, with D hard to call. Material for sequencing was tumor tissue. The clonotype originates from a male donor with papillary thyroid cancer or a benign thyroid nodule (not recorded which). Some clones in this sample may be carry-over from other donors' samples. The CDR3 spells CGTSPRPRSGTGELFY. In DNA, the CDR3 is TGTGGCACCAGCCCCCGGCCGCGTTCGGGCACCGGGGAGCTGTTTTAT.